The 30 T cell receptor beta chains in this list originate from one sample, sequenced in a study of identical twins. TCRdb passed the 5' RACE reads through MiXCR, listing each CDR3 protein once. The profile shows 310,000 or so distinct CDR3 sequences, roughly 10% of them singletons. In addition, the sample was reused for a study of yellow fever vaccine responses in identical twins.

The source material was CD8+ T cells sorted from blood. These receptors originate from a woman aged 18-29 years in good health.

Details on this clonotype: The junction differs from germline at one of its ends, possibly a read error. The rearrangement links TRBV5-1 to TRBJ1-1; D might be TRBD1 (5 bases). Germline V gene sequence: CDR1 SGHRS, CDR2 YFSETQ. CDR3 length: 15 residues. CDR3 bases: TGCGTCAGCAGCTTGGCCGGACACCTGAACACTGAAGCTTTCTTT. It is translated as CVSSLAGHLNTEAFF.

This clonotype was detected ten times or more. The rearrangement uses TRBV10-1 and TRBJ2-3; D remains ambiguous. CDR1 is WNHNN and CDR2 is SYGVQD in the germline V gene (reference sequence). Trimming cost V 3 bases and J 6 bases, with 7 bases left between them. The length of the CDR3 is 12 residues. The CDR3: CASSDPLDTQYF. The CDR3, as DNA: TGCGCCAGCAGTGACCCTCTGGATACGCAGTATTTT.

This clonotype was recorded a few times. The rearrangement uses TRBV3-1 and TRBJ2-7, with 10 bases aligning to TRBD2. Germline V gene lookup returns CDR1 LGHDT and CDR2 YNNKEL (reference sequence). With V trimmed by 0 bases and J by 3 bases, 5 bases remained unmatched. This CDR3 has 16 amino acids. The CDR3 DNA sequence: TGTGCCAGCAGCCAAGATCTAACTAGCGGGGTCTACGAGCAGTACTTC. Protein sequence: CASSQDLTSGVYEQYF.

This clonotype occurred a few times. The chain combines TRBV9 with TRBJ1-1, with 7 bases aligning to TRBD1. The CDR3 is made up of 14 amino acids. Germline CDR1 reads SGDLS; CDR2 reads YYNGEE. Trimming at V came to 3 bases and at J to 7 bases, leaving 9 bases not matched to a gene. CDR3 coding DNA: TGTGCCAGCAGCGCAGGGGGGGGCGCCTATGAAGCTTTCTTT. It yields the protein CASSAGGGAYEAFF.

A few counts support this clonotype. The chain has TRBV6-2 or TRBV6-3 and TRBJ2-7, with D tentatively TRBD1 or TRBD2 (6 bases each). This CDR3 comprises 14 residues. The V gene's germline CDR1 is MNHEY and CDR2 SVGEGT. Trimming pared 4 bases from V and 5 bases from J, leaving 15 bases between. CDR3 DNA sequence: TGTGCCAGCAGTTTCGGGGGCGCGATGAACGAGCAGTACTTC. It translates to CASSFGGAMNEQYF.

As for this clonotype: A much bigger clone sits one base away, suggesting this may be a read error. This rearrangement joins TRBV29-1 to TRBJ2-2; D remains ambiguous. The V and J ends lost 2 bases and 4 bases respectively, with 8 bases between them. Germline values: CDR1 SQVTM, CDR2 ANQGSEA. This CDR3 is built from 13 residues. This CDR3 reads CSVECWGTGELFF. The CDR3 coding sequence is TGCAGCGTTGAATGTTGGGGCACCGGGGAGCTGTTTTTT.

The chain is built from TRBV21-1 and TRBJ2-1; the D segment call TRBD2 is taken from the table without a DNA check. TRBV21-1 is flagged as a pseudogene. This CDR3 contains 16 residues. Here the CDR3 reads CASSTGLAGVDNEQFF. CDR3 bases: TGTGCCAGCAGCACTGGACTAGCGGGAGTTGACAATGAGCAGTTCTTC.

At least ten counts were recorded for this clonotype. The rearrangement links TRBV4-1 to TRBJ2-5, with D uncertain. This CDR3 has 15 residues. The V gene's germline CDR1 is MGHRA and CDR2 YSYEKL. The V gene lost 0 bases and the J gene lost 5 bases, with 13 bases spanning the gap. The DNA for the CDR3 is TGCGCCAGCAGCCAAGAACCCTCCATCAGCGAGACCCAGTACTTC. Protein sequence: CASSQEPSISETQYF.

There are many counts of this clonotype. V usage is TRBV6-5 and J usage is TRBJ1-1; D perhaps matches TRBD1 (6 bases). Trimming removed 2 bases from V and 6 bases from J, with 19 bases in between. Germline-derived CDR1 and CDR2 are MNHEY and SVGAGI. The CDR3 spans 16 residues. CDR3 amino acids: CASSYRGHGAYPEAFF. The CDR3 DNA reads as TGTGCCAGCAGTTACAGGGGACACGGGGCCTACCCTGAAGCTTTCTTT.

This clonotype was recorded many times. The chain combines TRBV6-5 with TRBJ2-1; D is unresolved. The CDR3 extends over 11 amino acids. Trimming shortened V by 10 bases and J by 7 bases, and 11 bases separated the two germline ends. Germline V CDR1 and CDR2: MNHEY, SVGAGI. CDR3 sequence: CATLLANEQFF. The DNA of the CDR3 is TGTGCCACCCTCCTGGCAAATGAGCAGTTCTTC.

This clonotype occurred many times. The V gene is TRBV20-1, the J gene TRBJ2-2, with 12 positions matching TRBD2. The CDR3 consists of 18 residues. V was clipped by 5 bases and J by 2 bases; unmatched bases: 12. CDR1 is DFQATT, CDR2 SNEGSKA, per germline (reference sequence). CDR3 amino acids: CSALWASGRALNTGELFF. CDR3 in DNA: TGCAGTGCTCTATGGGCTAGCGGGAGGGCATTAAACACCGGGGAGCTGTTTTTT.

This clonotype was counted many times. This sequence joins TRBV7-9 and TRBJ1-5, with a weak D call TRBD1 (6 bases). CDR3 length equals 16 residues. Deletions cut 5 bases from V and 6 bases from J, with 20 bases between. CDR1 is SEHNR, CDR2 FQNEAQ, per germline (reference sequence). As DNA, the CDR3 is TGTGCCAGCAGCGCAGCCATGACAGGAACGGGTCAGCCCCAGCATTTT. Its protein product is CASSAAMTGTGQPQHF.

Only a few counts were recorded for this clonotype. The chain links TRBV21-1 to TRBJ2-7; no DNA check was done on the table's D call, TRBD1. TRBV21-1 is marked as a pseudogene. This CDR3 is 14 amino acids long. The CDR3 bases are TGTGCCAGCAGCAGACGGACAGGGGGCTACGAGCAGTACTTC. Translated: CASSRRTGGYEQYF.

CDR3: CASSELAGQADTQYF. The CDR3 DNA follows: TGTGCCAGCAGTGAACTAGCGGGGCAGGCAGATACGCAGTATTTT. This chain uses TRBV6-4 with TRBJ2-3; the match to TRBD2 covers 10 bases. Per germline, CDR1 MRHNA and CDR2 SNTAGT. V shed 3 bases, J shed 4 bases, and the junction held 4 bases outside the gene matches. The CDR3 covers 15 residues.

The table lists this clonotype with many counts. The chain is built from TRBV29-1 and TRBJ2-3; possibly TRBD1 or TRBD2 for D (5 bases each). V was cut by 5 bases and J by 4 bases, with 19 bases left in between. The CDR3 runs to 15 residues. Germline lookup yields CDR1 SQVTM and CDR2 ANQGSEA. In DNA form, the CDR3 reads TGCAGCGTTCTGGGGGATCGGCCGGTCGCAGATACGCAGTATTTT. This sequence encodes CSVLGDRPVADTQYF.

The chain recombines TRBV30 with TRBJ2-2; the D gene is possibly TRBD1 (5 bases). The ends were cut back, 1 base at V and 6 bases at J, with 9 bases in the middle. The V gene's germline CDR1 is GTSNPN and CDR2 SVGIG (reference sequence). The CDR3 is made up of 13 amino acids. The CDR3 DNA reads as TGTGCCTGGAGTGAAGGGGCGGCCGGGGAGCTGTTTTTT. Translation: CAWSEGAAGELFF.

In DNA form, the CDR3 reads TGCAGCGTTGCTAGCGGACCCTACAATGAGCAGTTCTTC. It translates to CSVASGPYNEQFF. This sequence joins TRBV29-1 and TRBJ2-1; 7 positions agree with TRBD2. CDR1 and CDR2 from the germline V gene are SQVTM and ANQGSEA. The CDR3 extends over 13 amino acids. Germline trimming cut 4 bases from V and 2 bases from J; bases unmatched to any gene: 2.

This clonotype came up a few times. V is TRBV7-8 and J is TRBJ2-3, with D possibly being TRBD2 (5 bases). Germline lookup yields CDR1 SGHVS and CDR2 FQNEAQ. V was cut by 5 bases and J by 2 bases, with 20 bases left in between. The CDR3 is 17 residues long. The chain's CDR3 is CASSRASEGVVTDTQYF. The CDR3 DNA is TGTGCCAGCAGCCGAGCGTCTGAGGGTGTCGTCACAGATACGCAGTATTTT.

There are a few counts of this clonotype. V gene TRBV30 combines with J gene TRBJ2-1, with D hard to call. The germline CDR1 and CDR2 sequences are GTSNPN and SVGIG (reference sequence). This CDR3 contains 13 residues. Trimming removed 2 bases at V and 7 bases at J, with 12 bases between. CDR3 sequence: CAWSPSTFNEQFF. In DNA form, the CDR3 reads TGTGCCTGGAGTCCCTCGACGTTTAATGAGCAGTTCTTC.

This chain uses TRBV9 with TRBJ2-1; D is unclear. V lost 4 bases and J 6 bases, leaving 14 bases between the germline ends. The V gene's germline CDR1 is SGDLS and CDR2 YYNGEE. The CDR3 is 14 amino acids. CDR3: CASSLGSSSNEQFF. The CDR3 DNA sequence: TGTGCCAGCAGCCTAGGGTCTAGTAGCAATGAGCAGTTCTTC. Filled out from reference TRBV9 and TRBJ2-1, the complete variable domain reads DSGVTQTPKHLITATGQRVTLRCSPRSGDLSVYWYQQSLDQGLQFLIQYYNGEERAKGNILERFSAQQFPDLHSELNLSSLELGDSALYFCASSLGSSSNEQFFGPGTRLTVL.

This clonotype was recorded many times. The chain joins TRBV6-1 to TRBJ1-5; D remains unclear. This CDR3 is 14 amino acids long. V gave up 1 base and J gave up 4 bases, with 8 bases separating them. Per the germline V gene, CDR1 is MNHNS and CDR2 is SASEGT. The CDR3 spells CASSEGWANQPQHF. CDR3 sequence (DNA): TGTGCCAGCAGTGAAGGGTGGGCGAATCAGCCCCAGCATTTT.

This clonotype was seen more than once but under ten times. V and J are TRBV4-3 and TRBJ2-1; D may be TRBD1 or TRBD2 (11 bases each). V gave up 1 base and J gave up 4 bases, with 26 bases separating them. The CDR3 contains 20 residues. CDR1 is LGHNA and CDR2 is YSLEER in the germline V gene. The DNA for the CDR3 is TGCGCCAGCAGCCAAGGGACAGGGGGCTACCCTAGCGGGAGGTACAATGAGCAGTTCTTC. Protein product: CASSQGTGGYPSGRYNEQFF.

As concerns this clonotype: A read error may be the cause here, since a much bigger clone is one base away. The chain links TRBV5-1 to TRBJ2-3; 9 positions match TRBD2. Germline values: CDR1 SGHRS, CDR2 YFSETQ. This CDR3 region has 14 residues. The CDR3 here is CASSPSGDTDTLYF. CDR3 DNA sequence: TGCGCCAGCAGCCCTAGCGGGGACACAGATACGCTGTATTTT.

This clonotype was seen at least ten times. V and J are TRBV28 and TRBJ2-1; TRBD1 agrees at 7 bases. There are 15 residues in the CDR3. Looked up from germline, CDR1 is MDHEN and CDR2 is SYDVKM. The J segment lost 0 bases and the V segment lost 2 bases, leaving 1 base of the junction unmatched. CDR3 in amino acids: CASSLAGGSYNEQFF. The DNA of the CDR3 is TGTGCCAGCAGTTTAGCAGGGGGCTCCTACAATGAGCAGTTCTTC.

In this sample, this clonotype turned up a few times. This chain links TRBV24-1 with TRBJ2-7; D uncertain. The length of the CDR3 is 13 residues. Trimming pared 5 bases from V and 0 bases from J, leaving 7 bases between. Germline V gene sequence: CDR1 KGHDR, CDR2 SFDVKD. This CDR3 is CATSGLTSYEQYF. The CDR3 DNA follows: TGTGCCACCAGTGGGTTAACCTCCTACGAGCAGTACTTC.

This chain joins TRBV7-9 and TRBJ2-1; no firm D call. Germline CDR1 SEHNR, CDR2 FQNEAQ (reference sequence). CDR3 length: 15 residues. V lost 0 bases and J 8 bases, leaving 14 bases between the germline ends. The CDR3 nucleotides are TGTGCCAGCAGCTTAGCGGCGCTCCTTCACCATGAGCAGTTCTTC. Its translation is CASSLAALLHHEQFF.

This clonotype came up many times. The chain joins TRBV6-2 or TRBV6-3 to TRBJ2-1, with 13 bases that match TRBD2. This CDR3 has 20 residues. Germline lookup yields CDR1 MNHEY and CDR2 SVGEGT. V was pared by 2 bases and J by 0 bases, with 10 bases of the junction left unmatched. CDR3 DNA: TGTGCCAGCAGTTACGCGACTAGCGGGAGGCGTAGGAGCTCCTACAATGAGCAGTTCTTC. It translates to CASSYATSGRRRSSYNEQFF.

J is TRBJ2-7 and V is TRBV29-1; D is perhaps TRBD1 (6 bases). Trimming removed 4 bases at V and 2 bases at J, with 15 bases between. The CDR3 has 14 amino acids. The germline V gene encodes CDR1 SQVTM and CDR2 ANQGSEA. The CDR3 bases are TGCAGCGTTGTACCGGGACACCGAACCTACGAGCAGTACTTC. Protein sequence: CSVVPGHRTYEQYF.

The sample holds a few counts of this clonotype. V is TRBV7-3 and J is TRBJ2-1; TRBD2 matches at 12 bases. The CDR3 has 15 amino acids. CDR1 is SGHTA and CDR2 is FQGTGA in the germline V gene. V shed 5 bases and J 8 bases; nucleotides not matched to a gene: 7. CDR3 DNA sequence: TGTGCCAGCAGCATGCTAGCGGGGGGGTTGGATGAGCAGTTCTTC. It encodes CASSMLAGGLDEQFF.

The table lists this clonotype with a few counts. The CDR3 sequence is CASSPLGAGLQETQYF. The CDR3 DNA reads as TGTGCCAGCAGTCCCCTCGGGGCCGGACTCCAAGAGACCCAGTACTTC. The chain links TRBV28 to TRBJ2-5, with D tentatively TRBD1 or TRBD2 (5 bases each). The CDR3 totals 16 residues. From germline, CDR1 is MDHEN and CDR2 SYDVKM. V was cut by 5 bases and J by 1 base, with 17 bases left in between.